The 20 T cell receptor beta chains reported below all come from one sample, sequenced in a study of CD8 T cells in Susac syndrome. Reverse transcription of about 0.5 to 1 ug RNA was performed with random hexamers. TCRdb independently ran MiXCR on the immunoSEQ multiplex PCR reads; one entry per CDR3 protein. In the table there are about 140,000 distinct CDR3 sequences, 95% of which are singletons. Material: CD4+ T cells from PBMCs. The receptors stem from a human donor with multiple sclerosis.

The chain employs TRBV7-2 and TRBJ2-3; unclear D gene. Looked up from germline, CDR1 is SGHTA and CDR2 is FQGNSA. Between the trimmed V and J ends, which lost 5 bases and 4 bases, there was a span of 10 bases. The CDR3 consists of 13 residues. This CDR3 is CASSLTTSDTQYF. The CDR3 nucleotides read TGTGCCAGCAGCCTAACTACCTCAGATACGCAGTATTTT. Based on the CDR3 plus reference TRBV7-2 and TRBJ2-3, the full variable domain is GAGVSQSPSNKVTEKGKDVELRCDPISGHTALYWYRQSLGQGLEFLIYFQGNSAPDKSGLPSDRFSAERTGGSVSTLTIQRTQQEDSAVYLCASSLTTSDTQYFGPGTRLTVL.

The rearrangement joins TRBV23-1 to TRBJ1-1; possibly TRBD1 for D (5 bases). TRBV23-1 is an open reading frame whose function is uncertain. The CDR3 is 15 amino acids. Trimming stripped 0 bases from V and 4 bases from J, with 12 bases between. The CDR3 nucleotides read TGCGCCAGCAGTCAATCGACGAGGGACGGCACTGAAGCTTTCTTT. As protein: CASSQSTRDGTEAFF.

The chain uses TRBV27 and TRBJ1-6; D unclear. The V gene lost 4 bases and the J gene lost 9 bases, with 13 bases spanning the gap. The CDR3 runs 14 residues. CDR1 MNHEY and CDR2 SMNVEV come from the germline V gene (reference sequence). As DNA, the CDR3 is TGTGCCAGCAGTTCCGCAGGAGGCGGTTCACCCCTCCACTTT. Translation: CASSSAGGGSPLHF.

The chain links TRBV23-1 to TRBJ1-4, with D perhaps TRBD1 (5 bases). TRBV23-1 is classed as an ORF, of uncertain function. V was clipped by 4 bases and J by 7 bases, with 22 bases between them. The CDR3 is 17 residues long. CDR3 sequence: CASSRCPTGTSAEKLFF. The CDR3 DNA follows: TGCGCCAGCAGTCGTTGCCCAACCGGGACGTCGGCTGAAAAACTGTTTTTT.

The chain recombines TRBV9 with TRBJ2-3, with D perhaps matching TRBD1 or TRBD2 (5 bases each). The CDR3 spans 15 residues. V was pared by 1 base and J by 2 bases, with 11 bases between. Germline V gives CDR1 SGDLS, CDR2 YYNGEE. DNA for the CDR3: TGTGCCAGCAGCGTATTACCGGGGACCACAGATACGCAGTATTTT. This sequence encodes CASSVLPGTTDTQYF.

The chain employs TRBV27 and TRBJ2-5, with TRBD2 identical over 8 bases. Germline V gene sequence: CDR1 MNHEY, CDR2 SMNVEV (reference sequence). V gave up 5 bases and J gave up 1 base; unmatched junction bases: 9. This CDR3 has 16 residues. The CDR3 loop reads CASSPIAGRAQETQYF. The CDR3 DNA sequence: TGTGCCAGCAGTCCTATAGCGGGAAGGGCCCAAGAGACCCAGTACTTC.

The V gene is TRBV9, the J gene TRBJ2-7; the match to TRBD2 covers 9 bases. The CDR3 is 14 amino acids. Unmatched junction bases numbered 7, after V lost 3 bases and J lost 6 bases. The germline V gene has CDR1 SGDLS and CDR2 YYNGEE. The CDR3 DNA reads as TGTGCCAGCAGCGCCGGACTAGCGCTAGGCGAGCAGTACTTC. It translates to CASSAGLALGEQYF.

This chain uses TRBV7-2 with TRBJ2-1; 12 bases map to TRBD2. The V gene's germline CDR1 is SGHTA and CDR2 FQGNSA. V lost 7 bases and J lost 6; bases outside the gene matches: 7. This CDR3 is built from 15 residues. CDR3 protein: CASTSSGGAINEQFF. The CDR3 DNA is TGTGCCAGCACGTCTAGCGGGGGGGCCATCAATGAGCAGTTCTTC.

This clonotype turned up a few times. This sequence joins TRBV7-2 and TRBJ2-4; a weak D match, TRBD2 (5 bases). This CDR3 comprises 16 residues. Germline lookup yields CDR1 SGHTA and CDR2 FQGNSA. Trimming removed 1 base at V and 0 bases at J, with 10 bases between. The CDR3 sequence is CASSLEAAQAKNIQYF. The CDR3, as DNA: TGTGCCAGCAGCTTAGAAGCGGCTCAAGCCAAAAACATTCAGTACTTC.

This sequence joins TRBV7-9 and TRBJ2-4; D assignment may be TRBD1 or TRBD2 (6 bases each). This CDR3 has 12 amino acids. V shed 1 base and J shed 11 bases, with 9 bases lying between them. Germline CDR1 and CDR2: SEHNR and FQNEAQ (reference sequence). CDR3 residues: CASSLVGGVQYF. In nucleotides, the CDR3 is TGTGCCAGCAGCTTAGTCGGGGGCGTTCAGTACTTC.

The chain combines TRBV6-1 with TRBJ1-2, with TRBD1 matching over 7 bases. The germline gives CDR1 MNHNS, CDR2 SASEGT. With V trimmed by 2 bases and J by 5 bases, 5 bases remained unmatched. The CDR3 contains 14 residues. The CDR3 DNA reads as TGTGCCAGCAGTGAAAGAGGACAGGCTTATGGCTACACCTTC. Translation gives CASSERGQAYGYTF.

The V call is TRBV27, the J call TRBJ2-6; perhaps TRBD2 as D (7 bases). The V gene lost 3 bases and the J gene lost 4 bases, with 10 bases spanning the gap. The CDR3 is made up of 15 amino acids. CDR1 and CDR2 (germline): MNHEY, SMNVEV (reference sequence). The CDR3: CASSLGGLGANVLTF. DNA for the CDR3: TGTGCCAGCAGTTTGGGGGGGCTCGGGGCCAACGTCCTGACTTTC.

The V and J genes are TRBV3-1 and TRBJ1-2, with 9 bases lining up with TRBD1. This CDR3 is 18 amino acids long. Unmatched junction bases numbered 14, after V lost 4 bases and J lost 2 bases. CDR1 LGHDT and CDR2 YNNKEL come from the germline V gene (reference sequence). CDR3 nucleotide sequence: TGTGCCAGCAGCCCGACATGGACAGGGGCCCGGTCGAACTATGGCTACACCTTC. As protein: CASSPTWTGARSNYGYTF.

CDR3 nucleotide sequence: TGTGCCAGCAGCGTAGCAGCGGCCCCCCCCAATGAGCAGTTCTTC. This translates into CASSVAAAPPNEQFF. The rearrangement links TRBV9 to TRBJ2-1; D possibly corresponds to TRBD2 (5 bases). Germline loops: CDR1 SGDLS, CDR2 YYNGEE. This CDR3 has 15 amino acids. Trimming stripped 0 bases from V and 6 bases from J, with 13 bases between.

The chain links TRBV28 to TRBJ1-2; 7 bases agree with TRBD1. Germline lookup yields CDR1 MDHEN and CDR2 SYDVKM. The V and J ends lost 8 bases and 2 bases, in that order; junction bases with no gene match: 2. CDR3 length equals 12 residues. The CDR3, as DNA: TGTGCCAGCCTGACAGGGAACTATGGCTACACCTTC. Its translation is CASLTGNYGYTF.

The gene calls are TRBV30 and TRBJ2-1; 14 nucleotides match TRBD2. CDR1 is GTSNPN and CDR2 is SVGIG in the germline V gene (reference sequence). The CDR3 totals 14 residues. J gave up 14 bases and V 4 bases, and 10 bases lay outside the gene matches. CDR3 sequence reads: CAWTSGLAGAQEFF. The DNA for the CDR3 is TGTGCCTGGACGTCGGGACTAGCGGGGGCCCAGGAGTTCTTC. The full variable domain, its missing parts supplied by reference TRBV30 and TRBJ2-1, is SQTIHQWPATLVQPVGSPLSLECTVEGTSNPNLYWYRQAAGRGLQLLFYSVGIGQISSEVPQNLSASRPQDRQFILSSKKLLLSDSGFYLCAWTSGLAGAQEFFGPGTRLTVL.

V is TRBV11-3 and J is TRBJ1-3, with 9 bases fitting TRBD1. V was clipped by 5 bases and J by 2 bases; unmatched bases: 4. From germline, CDR1 is SGHNT and CDR2 YENEEA. The length of the CDR3 is 15 residues. The CDR3 region is CASSPGQGPGNTIYF. For the CDR3, the DNA is TGTGCCAGCAGCCCGGGACAGGGCCCTGGAAACACCATATATTTT.

The chain combines TRBV24-1 with TRBJ1-1, with TRBD1 matching 8 bases. This CDR3 has 13 residues. Germline V gene data show CDR1 as KGHDR and CDR2 as SFDVKD. J was trimmed by 12 bases and V by 7 bases; bases with no gene match: 12. CDR3 nucleotide sequence: TGTGCCACCAGCAGACAGGGGAACGGTCCAACTTTCTTT. The encoded protein is CATSRQGNGPTFF.

J is TRBJ1-2 and V is TRBV28; 10 nucleotides align to TRBD1. V was clipped by 6 bases and J by 3 bases; unmatched bases: 4. Germline V gives CDR1 MDHEN, CDR2 SYDVKM. CDR3 length: 14 residues. The CDR3 region is CASSWDRGHYGYTF. The CDR3 nucleotides are TGTGCCAGCAGCTGGGACAGGGGACACTATGGCTACACCTTC.

V usage is TRBV5-6 and J usage is TRBJ2-1; D not certain. The CDR3 consists of 13 residues. V lost 8 bases and J 6 bases, leaving 15 bases between the germline ends. Germline V gene data show CDR1 as SGHDT and CDR2 as YYEEEE. Here the CDR3 reads CASLDGAGNEQFF. The CDR3 nucleotides read TGTGCCAGTCTGGACGGTGCTGGCAATGAGCAGTTCTTC.